The subject of this entry is one TCR beta chain. Its antigen remains unidentified. This specimen comes from a study of OX40 agonist ivuxolimab in advanced cancers. Autoimmune disease history or systemic immunosuppression led to patients being barred. Measured with immunoSEQ multiplex PCR; TCRdb has only the in-frame clones, and not every one. The sample consists of about 73,000 clones, roughly 87% of them appearing once. Findings of the study overall: The investigators did not determine what antigen specificity the expanded peripheral T cells had. Averaged across samples, CD8+ T cells carried more expanded clones than CD4+ did.

The length of the CDR3 is 15 residues. Germline V gene data show CDR1 as SGHRS and CDR2 as YFSETQ. The V gene end was trimmed by 4 bases and the J gene end by 3 bases; junction bases not matched to a gene: 6. This sample comprised CD4+ or CD8+ T cells sorted from blood, obtained in a trial of the OX40 agonist ivuxolimab. This receptor was identified in an adult with an advanced solid tumor such as melanoma, head and neck, liver or kidney cancer. This sequence joins TRBV5-1 and TRBJ2-4; 8 nucleotides match TRBD1. In DNA, the CDR3 is TGCGCCAGCAGCCCGACAGGGGTAGACAAAAACATTCAGTACTTC. Translated: CASSPTGVDKNIQYF.